The entry that follows covers one T cell receptor beta chain sequence. Its antigen remains unknown. This entry belongs to a study of long-term antiretroviral therapy in people with HIV. Broader study findings: Blood collection from the mid-2000s to the late 2010s possibly occurred under older ART regimens. Transplant donor controls retained higher diversity, though diversity increased after ART.

The CDR3 consists of 14 residues. Germline values: CDR1 MNHEY, CDR2 SMNVEV (reference sequence). Between the trimmed V and J ends, which lost 2 bases and 4 bases, there was a span of 10 bases. Runs used v3.0 of the immunoSEQ assay and were done at survey level. Sequencing used immunoSEQ multiplex PCR; TCRdb keeps in-frame clones, though not all of them. Of 15,000 to 20,000 clones listed, about 94% are singletons. Among participants with HIV, every one received treatment in the United States. The receptor comes from a woman in her 50s with HIV. This specimen was unsorted PBMCs, taken 6 to 6.5 years after starting antiretroviral therapy. This chain connects TRBV27 to TRBJ2-3; the D gene could be TRBD1 or TRBD2 (5 bases each). The CDR3 spells CASSLIRGADTQYF. As DNA, the CDR3 is TGTGCCAGCAGTTTAATCCGAGGGGCAGATACGCAGTATTTT.